One sample yielded the 15 T cell receptor beta chains listed below, sequenced in a study of regulatory T cells in long-lasting Graves disease. Relying on iRepertoire HTBI primers and Arm-PCR of CDR3 regions, the team built TCR beta libraries. TCRdb independently ran MiXCR on the multiplex PCR reads; one entry per CDR3 protein. This table holds roughly 400,000 distinct CDR3 sequences, 16% found once. Time point meaning: newly diagnosed GD, antithyroid drugs for less than 3 months. From PBMCs, RNA was extracted and then used to make the TCR library. These data also featured in a second study, about T cells in Graves' hyperthyroidism and ophthalmopathy.

The sequences come from peripheral blood mononuclear cells (PBMCs), collected at new diagnosis, from a patient treated with antithyroid drugs. The origin of the receptors is a woman in her late teens or twenties with Graves disease.

This clonotype was counted between two and nine times. This may arise from a read error, as a much more abundant clone is one base away. V and J are TRBV12-3 or TRBV12-4 and TRBJ2-3; 7 positions match TRBD1. The CDR3 loop spans 14 amino acids. The DNA of the CDR3 is TGTGCCAGCAGCCTGACAGGGTTCACAGATACGCAGTGTTTT. The encoded protein is CASSLTGFTDTQCF.

This clonotype was counted ten times or more. V is TRBV27 and J is TRBJ2-3; 8 bases map to TRBD2. The germline CDR1 and CDR2 sequences are MNHEY and SMNVEV (reference sequence). Germline trimming cut 8 bases from V and 0 bases from J; bases unmatched to any gene: 7. The CDR3 runs 15 residues. DNA for the CDR3: TGTGCCAGCGCCACCCGACTAGCGAGCACAGATACGCAGTATTTT. This sequence encodes CASATRLASTDTQYF.

This clonotype was counted at least ten times. CDR3 loop: CASSLGGPLREKLFF. The CDR3 DNA follows: TGTGCCAGCAGTTTAGGAGGTCCCCTCCGAGAAAAACTGTTTTTT. V is TRBV28 and J is TRBJ1-4, with D uncertain. Between the trimmed V and J ends, which lost 2 bases and 8 bases, there was a span of 15 bases. Germline-derived CDR1 and CDR2 are MDHEN and SYDVKM. The CDR3 extends over 15 amino acids.

This clonotype has ten or more counts. The gene calls are TRBV12-3 or TRBV12-4 and TRBJ2-7; D might be TRBD2 (6 bases). Trimming shortened V by 6 bases and J by 5 bases, and 11 bases separated the two germline ends. This CDR3 has 12 residues. CDR3 coding DNA: TGTGCCAGCAGCGGGAGAGGAGACGAGCAGTACTTC. It translates to CASSGRGDEQYF.

There are many counts of this clonotype. The rearrangement uses TRBV3-1 and TRBJ2-1, with D hard to call. Germline V gene sequence: CDR1 LGHDT, CDR2 YNNKEL (reference sequence). The CDR3 length is 13 residues. The V end lost 0 bases, the J end lost 6 bases, and 6 bases lay between the germline ends. This CDR3 reads CASSQDWGNEQFF. CDR3 nucleotides: TGTGCCAGCAGCCAAGACTGGGGCAATGAGCAGTTCTTC.

This chain uses TRBV9 with TRBJ2-7; 13 bases line up with TRBD2. Losses at the gene ends were 4 bases for V and 6 bases for J; bases not matched to a gene: 10. Per the germline V gene, CDR1 is SGDLS and CDR2 is YYNGEE. This CDR3 has 16 residues. The CDR3 sequence: CASSHPLAGGSVEQYF. CDR3 sequence (DNA): TGTGCCAGCAGCCACCCACTAGCGGGAGGGAGTGTCGAGCAGTACTTC.

This clonotype was recorded only once. V and J are TRBV4-1 and TRBJ1-2; TRBD1 matches at 10 bases. Losses at the gene ends were 0 bases for V and 5 bases for J; bases not matched to a gene: 9. Germline CDR1 is MGHRA and CDR2 is YSYEKL. The CDR3 spans 17 residues. CDR3 coding DNA: TGCGCCAGCAGCCAAGATCCGACAGGGGGCGTTCGTTATGGCTACACCTTC. Encoded protein: CASSQDPTGGVRYGYTF.

This clonotype was seen many times. The genes are TRBV28 and TRBJ2-1; 15 bases map to TRBD2. V shed 5 bases and J 8 bases; nucleotides not matched to a gene: 13. The CDR3 runs to 18 residues. Germline CDR1 reads MDHEN; CDR2 reads SYDVKM. The CDR3 DNA follows: TGTGCCAGCAGTCCCTCTACCGGACTAGCGGGAGGGCCCTATGAGCAGTTCTTC. Amino acid sequence: CASSPSTGLAGGPYEQFF. Together with reference TRBV28 and TRBJ2-1, the CDR3 gives the full variable domain: DVKVTQSSRYLVKRTGEKVFLECVQDMDHENMFWYRQDPGLGLRLIYFSYDVKMKEKGDIPEGYSVSREKKERFSLILESASTNQTSMYLCASSPSTGLAGGPYEQFFGPGTRLTVL.

This clonotype was counted at least ten times. This chain uses TRBV27 with TRBJ2-1; 15 positions match TRBD2. Germline CDR1 is MNHEY and CDR2 is SMNVEV (reference sequence). CDR3 length equals 15 residues. V dropped 6 bases and J dropped 7; count of bases not matched to a gene: 4. CDR3 DNA sequence: TGTGCCAGCAGCCGCGGGACTAGCGGGAGGAATGAGCAGTTCTTC. Translated: CASSRGTSGRNEQFF.

This clonotype was detected many times. The rearrangement uses TRBV20-1 and TRBJ2-3, with 11 positions matching TRBD2. This CDR3 is 15 amino acids long. Germline V gene sequence: CDR1 DFQATT, CDR2 SNEGSKA (reference sequence). V shed 4 bases, J shed 2 bases, and the junction held 5 bases outside the gene matches. The CDR3 nucleotides read TGCAGTGCTACTTTACTAGCGGGAGTCACAGATACGCAGTATTTT. Amino acids: CSATLLAGVTDTQYF.

This clonotype has ten or more counts. This chain links TRBV12-3 or TRBV12-4 with TRBJ2-1; 11 positions agree with TRBD2. The junction had 1 base not matched to a gene; V was cut back by 3 bases and J by 6 bases. CDR3 length equals 14 residues. The CDR3 DNA sequence: TGTGCCAGCAGTTTCGGACTAGCGGGCAATGAGCAGTTCTTC. It is translated as CASSFGLAGNEQFF.

J is TRBJ2-2 and V is TRBV4-3, with D hard to call. The V and J ends lost 0 bases and 3 bases respectively, with 8 bases between them. Germline V gene data show CDR1 as LGHNA and CDR2 as YSLEER. The CDR3 is 15 residues long. The DNA for the CDR3 is TGCGCCAGCAGCCAAGAAGAATGGTACACCGGGGAGCTGTTTTTT. Protein sequence: CASSQEEWYTGELFF.

This clonotype was recorded a few times. This chain links TRBV7-2 with TRBJ2-1, with unresolved D. From germline, CDR1 is SGHTA and CDR2 FQGNSA. Trimming removed 1 base at V and 6 bases at J, with 10 bases between. CDR3 length: 14 residues. CDR3 coding DNA: TGTGCCAGCAGCTTAGTGGTAGGCGGCAATGAGCAGTTCTTC. It specifies CASSLVVGGNEQFF.

This clonotype has a count of ten or more. The J gene is TRBJ2-3, the V gene TRBV30, with 9 positions matching TRBD1. This CDR3 has 16 residues. Germline loops: CDR1 GTSNPN, CDR2 SVGIG (reference sequence). Germline trimming cut 6 bases from V and 5 bases from J; bases unmatched to any gene: 15. CDR3 residues: CACLESDRGRGDTQYF. For the CDR3, the DNA is TGTGCCTGTCTTGAATCTGACAGGGGGAGGGGAGATACGCAGTATTTT.

This clonotype was seen repeatedly, ten times or more. The J gene is TRBJ2-5, the V gene TRBV20-1, with no clear D. This CDR3 has 12 amino acids. Germline loops: CDR1 DFQATT, CDR2 SNEGSKA (reference sequence). CDR3 residues: CSSGSTRATQYF. DNA of the CDR3: TGCAGCTCCGGGTCTACTCGTGCGACCCAGTACTTC.